A selection of T cell receptor beta chains follows, all from one sample in a study of technical replicates of blood from a handful of donors. The data were produced by immunoSEQ multiplex PCR, yet TCRdb's version contains in-frame clones alone and is incomplete. Here the sample spans more than 60,000 clones, just under 95% being singletons. Sequenced material: T cells isolated from PBMCs. The receptors here all came from a human donor in good health. Each CDR3 is given with its conserved first and last residue. D genes are given only for firm matches. Clone sizes are given selectively: once, few, many, or a class where the clone is expanded.

v_call: TRBV13
clone_size: -
d_call: -
j_call: TRBJ1-3
cdr3_aa: CASVQAGNTIYF
cdr3_nt: TGTGCCAGCGTGCAGGCTGGAAACACCATATATTTT

v_call: TRBV19
clone_size: -
d_call: TRBD2
j_call: TRBJ2-1
cdr3_aa: CASSRRGGFNEQFF
cdr3_nt: TGTGCCAGTAGTCGGCGGGGGGGGTTCAATGAGCAGTTCTTC

v_call: TRBV6-1
clone_size: -
d_call: -
j_call: TRBJ1-6
cdr3_aa: CASSDGAGMGYNSPLHF
cdr3_nt: TGTGCCAGCAGTGATGGTGCGGGGATGGGTTATAATTCACCCCTCCACTTT

v_call: TRBV19
clone_size: -
d_call: -
j_call: TRBJ1-3
cdr3_aa: CASSLTGTGNTIYF
cdr3_nt: TGTGCCAGTAGCCTTACAGGGACTGGAAACACCATATATTTT

v_call: TRBV18
clone_size: -
d_call: TRBD1
j_call: TRBJ1-4
cdr3_aa: CASSPDRGREKLFF
cdr3_nt: TGTGCCAGCTCACCAGACAGGGGGCGTGAAAAACTGTTTTTT

v_call: TRBV4-1
clone_size: -
d_call: TRBD1
j_call: TRBJ2-4
cdr3_aa: CASSHPDRGLAKNIQYF
cdr3_nt: TGCGCCAGCAGCCATCCTGACAGGGGGTTAGCCAAAAACATTCAGTACTTC

v_call: TRBV10-1
clone_size: -
d_call: -
j_call: TRBJ1-1
cdr3_aa: CASSDSDRLNTEAFF
cdr3_nt: TGCGCCAGCAGTGACTCCGACAGATTGAACACTGAAGCTTTCTTT

v_call: TRBV14
clone_size: -
d_call: -
j_call: TRBJ1-1
cdr3_aa: CASSQVSGRGTEAFF
cdr3_nt: TGTGCCAGCAGCCAAGTATCCGGGCGGGGCACTGAAGCTTTCTTT

v_call: TRBV7-6
clone_size: -
d_call: TRBD1
j_call: TRBJ1-4
cdr3_aa: CASSRGQSNEKLFF
cdr3_nt: TGTGCCAGCAGCCGGGGACAGAGTAATGAAAAACTGTTTTTT

v_call: TRBV28
clone_size: -
d_call: TRBD1
j_call: TRBJ1-2
cdr3_aa: CASKRTGVLGYGYTF
cdr3_nt: TGTGCCAGCAAGAGGACAGGGGTATTGGGCTATGGCTACACCTTC

v_call: TRBV19
clone_size: once
d_call: -
j_call: TRBJ2-3
cdr3_aa: CATGNTPDTQYF
cdr3_nt: TGTGCCACCGGGAACACGCCAGATACGCAGTATTTT

v_call: TRBV27
clone_size: once
d_call: TRBD1
j_call: TRBJ2-7
cdr3_aa: CASSYGTGGIYEQYF
cdr3_nt: TGTGCCAGCAGTTACGGAACAGGGGGGATCTACGAGCAGTACTTC

v_call: TRBV5-1
clone_size: -
d_call: TRBD1
j_call: TRBJ2-6
cdr3_aa: CASHGTGGDSGANVLTF
cdr3_nt: TGCGCCAGCCACGGGACAGGGGGCGACTCTGGGGCCAACGTCCTGACTTTC

v_call: TRBV28
clone_size: -
d_call: -
j_call: TRBJ2-2
cdr3_aa: CASSLQLGNTGELFF
cdr3_nt: TGTGCCAGCAGTCTACAACTAGGAAACACCGGGGAGCTGTTTTTT

v_call: TRBV6-5
clone_size: -
d_call: -
j_call: TRBJ1-3
cdr3_aa: CASSYKLSGNTIYF
cdr3_nt: TGTGCCAGCAGTTACAAACTCTCTGGAAACACCATATATTTT

v_call: TRBV5-1
clone_size: -
d_call: TRBD1
j_call: TRBJ1-1
cdr3_aa: CASNPNTGGNTEAFF
cdr3_nt: TGCGCCAGCAATCCGAATACAGGGGGGAACACTGAAGCTTTCTTT

v_call: TRBV11-3
clone_size: -
d_call: TRBD1
j_call: TRBJ1-1
cdr3_aa: CASSPPDRDEAFF
cdr3_nt: TGTGCCAGCAGTCCCCCGGACAGGGATGAAGCTTTCTTT

v_call: TRBV6-5
clone_size: -
d_call: TRBD1
j_call: TRBJ2-2
cdr3_aa: CAIRQGNTGELFF
cdr3_nt: TGTGCCATCCGACAGGGGAACACCGGGGAGCTGTTTTTT

v_call: TRBV11-2
clone_size: -
d_call: TRBD1
j_call: TRBJ1-6
cdr3_aa: CASSFGQGNSPLHF
cdr3_nt: TGTGCCAGCAGCTTTGGACAGGGCAATTCACCCCTCCACTTT

v_call: TRBV6-1
clone_size: -
d_call: -
j_call: TRBJ2-7
cdr3_aa: CASSEGQGSSYEQYF
cdr3_nt: TGTGCCAGCAGTGAGGGGCAGGGGTCCTCCTACGAGCAGTACTTC

v_call: TRBV9
clone_size: -
d_call: TRBD2
j_call: TRBJ2-5
cdr3_aa: CASSPHLRGGDETQYF
cdr3_nt: TGTGCCAGCAGCCCGCATTTAAGGGGAGGGGACGAGACCCAGTACTTC

v_call: TRBV4-1
clone_size: -
d_call: -
j_call: TRBJ2-1
cdr3_aa: CASSQRSSQTYNEQFF
cdr3_nt: TGCGCCAGCAGCCAAAGGTCTAGTCAGACGTACAATGAGCAGTTCTTC

v_call: TRBV18
clone_size: -
d_call: TRBD1
j_call: TRBJ1-5
cdr3_aa: CASSSGQGGNQPQHF
cdr3_nt: TGTGCCAGCTCCTCCGGACAGGGGGGCAATCAGCCCCAGCATTTT

v_call: TRBV11-3
clone_size: -
d_call: -
j_call: TRBJ1-2
cdr3_aa: CASSLTGRGGYTF
cdr3_nt: TGTGCCAGCAGCTTGACAGGTAGAGGTGGCTACACCTTC

v_call: TRBV4-1
clone_size: -
d_call: -
j_call: TRBJ2-7
cdr3_aa: CASSQEQATYEQYF
cdr3_nt: TGCGCCAGCAGCCAAGAACAGGCGACCTACGAGCAGTACTTC

v_call: TRBV7-9
clone_size: -
d_call: TRBD1
j_call: TRBJ1-2
cdr3_aa: CASSLGTGYGYTF
cdr3_nt: TGTGCCAGCAGCTTAGGGACAGGGTATGGCTACACCTTC

v_call: TRBV6-6
clone_size: -
d_call: TRBD1
j_call: TRBJ1-4
cdr3_aa: CASSYWTGSEKLFF
cdr3_nt: TGTGCCAGCAGCTATTGGACAGGGAGTGAAAAACTGTTTTTT

v_call: TRBV7-2
clone_size: -
d_call: -
j_call: TRBJ2-7
cdr3_aa: CASSLAARDYEQYF
cdr3_nt: TGTGCCAGCAGCTTAGCTGCCAGGGACTACGAGCAGTACTTC

v_call: TRBV5-1
clone_size: -
d_call: -
j_call: TRBJ2-7
cdr3_aa: CASSLGSNYEQYF
cdr3_nt: TGCGCCAGCAGCTTGGGTAGCAACTACGAGCAGTACTTC

v_call: TRBV10-1
clone_size: -
d_call: TRBD2
j_call: TRBJ2-2
cdr3_aa: CASRAGLLGGELFF
cdr3_nt: TGCGCCAGCAGAGCGGGACTCCTCGGCGGGGAGCTGTTTTTT

v_call: TRBV28
clone_size: -
d_call: TRBD2
j_call: TRBJ2-1
cdr3_aa: CASSFFGLAGANEQFF
cdr3_nt: TGTGCCAGCAGTTTTTTCGGTCTAGCGGGAGCGAATGAGCAGTTCTTC

v_call: TRBV6-6
clone_size: -
d_call: -
j_call: TRBJ2-7
cdr3_aa: CASSYSPGRGFYEQYF
cdr3_nt: TGTGCCAGCAGTTATAGTCCAGGGAGGGGGTTCTACGAGCAGTACTTC

v_call: TRBV5-1
clone_size: -
d_call: TRBD1
j_call: TRBJ2-7
cdr3_aa: CASSFRDRGSYEQYF
cdr3_nt: TGCGCCAGCAGCTTCCGGGACAGGGGCTCCTACGAGCAGTACTTC

v_call: TRBV4-2
clone_size: -
d_call: TRBD2
j_call: TRBJ2-7
cdr3_aa: CASSQAQTSGSLNEQYF
cdr3_nt: TGTGCCAGCAGCCAAGCCCAGACTAGCGGGAGTCTGAACGAGCAGTACTTC

v_call: TRBV9
clone_size: -
d_call: -
j_call: TRBJ2-1
cdr3_aa: CASSPSDRLGNNEQFF
cdr3_nt: TGTGCCAGCAGCCCCTCCGACAGGCTCGGGAACAATGAGCAGTTCTTC

v_call: TRBV19
clone_size: -
d_call: -
j_call: TRBJ2-2
cdr3_aa: CASSIFGSAAGELFF
cdr3_nt: TGTGCCAGTAGTATTTTCGGGAGTGCGGCCGGGGAGCTGTTTTTT

v_call: TRBV5-5
clone_size: -
d_call: TRBD1
j_call: TRBJ2-3
cdr3_aa: CASSLRGQSSDTQYF
cdr3_nt: TGTGCCAGCAGCTTGAGGGGACAGTCATCAGATACGCAGTATTTT

v_call: TRBV6-1
clone_size: once
d_call: -
j_call: TRBJ1-1
cdr3_aa: CASSELNREAFF
cdr3_nt: TGTGCCAGCAGTGAATTAAACAGGGAAGCTTTCTTT

v_call: TRBV5-1
clone_size: -
d_call: -
j_call: TRBJ2-7
cdr3_aa: CASSLEASVPTRQYF
cdr3_nt: TGCGCCAGCAGCTTGGAAGCATCCGTTCCGACTCGGCAGTACTTC

v_call: TRBV11-3
clone_size: -
d_call: TRBD2
j_call: TRBJ2-1
cdr3_aa: CASSLEPSGDNEQFF
cdr3_nt: TGTGCCAGCAGCTTAGAGCCTAGCGGGGACAATGAGCAGTTCTTC

v_call: TRBV28
clone_size: -
d_call: -
j_call: TRBJ2-4
cdr3_aa: CASSTGNVGRAKNIQYF
cdr3_nt: TGTGCCAGCAGTACCGGGAATGTCGGTCGGGCCAAAAACATTCAGTACTTC

v_call: TRBV9
clone_size: -
d_call: TRBD2
j_call: TRBJ2-1
cdr3_aa: CASSVIGGSSYNEQFF
cdr3_nt: TGTGCCAGCAGCGTCATCGGCGGGAGCTCCTACAATGAGCAGTTCTTC

v_call: TRBV2
clone_size: -
d_call: -
j_call: TRBJ1-2
cdr3_aa: CASSGTATSYGYTF
cdr3_nt: TGTGCCAGCAGTGGGACAGCTACCTCCTATGGCTACACCTTC

v_call: TRBV28
clone_size: once
d_call: -
j_call: TRBJ2-3
cdr3_aa: CASSLSSDTQYF
cdr3_nt: TGTGCCAGCAGTTTATCCTCGGATACGCAGTATTTT

v_call: TRBV5-1
clone_size: -
d_call: -
j_call: TRBJ2-7
cdr3_aa: CASSLANSREQYF
cdr3_nt: TGCGCCAGCAGCTTGGCCAATAGTCGGGAGCAGTACTTC

v_call: TRBV29-1
clone_size: -
d_call: TRBD2
j_call: TRBJ2-3
cdr3_aa: CSVRTRFTDTQYF
cdr3_nt: TGCAGCGTACGGACTAGATTTACAGATACGCAGTATTTT

v_call: TRBV2
clone_size: -
d_call: TRBD1
j_call: TRBJ1-5
cdr3_aa: CASRTTGGGISNQPQHF
cdr3_nt: TGTGCCAGCAGGACTACAGGGGGCGGAATAAGCAATCAGCCCCAGCATTTT

v_call: TRBV5-6
clone_size: once
d_call: -
j_call: TRBJ2-7
cdr3_aa: CASSLSDLISYEQYF
cdr3_nt: TGTGCCAGCAGCTTAAGCGACTTAATCTCCTACGAGCAGTACTTC

v_call: TRBV6-1
clone_size: -
d_call: TRBD2
j_call: TRBJ2-1
cdr3_aa: CASSEAPSGVYNEQFF
cdr3_nt: TGTGCCAGCAGTGAAGCCCCTAGCGGGGTCTACAATGAGCAGTTCTTC

v_call: TRBV30
clone_size: -
d_call: TRBD2
j_call: TRBJ2-3
cdr3_aa: CAWSGGIPTDTQYF
cdr3_nt: TGTGCCTGGAGCGGGGGGATTCCCACAGATACGCAGTATTTT

v_call: TRBV28
clone_size: -
d_call: -
j_call: TRBJ2-5
cdr3_aa: CASTLGGREETQYF
cdr3_nt: TGTGCCAGCACCCTCGGGGGTAGAGAAGAGACCCAGTACTTC

v_call: TRBV28
clone_size: -
d_call: -
j_call: TRBJ2-5
cdr3_aa: CASSFADTNRETRWVEKETQYF
cdr3_nt: TGTGCCAGCAGTTTTGCCGACACGAACAGGGAAACGAGGTGGGTCGAAAAAGAGACCCAGTACTTC

v_call: TRBV15
clone_size: -
d_call: TRBD1
j_call: TRBJ2-6
cdr3_aa: CATSRAGGSSSGANVLTF
cdr3_nt: TGTGCCACCAGCAGGGCAGGGGGTTCCTCCTCTGGGGCCAACGTCCTGACTTTC

v_call: TRBV5-1
clone_size: -
d_call: TRBD1
j_call: TRBJ1-3
cdr3_aa: CASSFTPGQTRNTIYF
cdr3_nt: TGCGCCAGCAGCTTCACCCCGGGACAGACCCGAAACACCATATATTTT

v_call: TRBV15
clone_size: -
d_call: -
j_call: TRBJ1-3
cdr3_aa: CATSTSGAFKGNTIYF
cdr3_nt: TGTGCCACCAGTACCTCAGGGGCGTTCAAAGGAAACACCATATATTTT